The present T cell receptor (beta chain) was sequenced within a study of regulatory T cells in long-lasting Graves disease (dated by TCRdb to the early 2020s). Regarding the research as a whole: Patients with newly diagnosed Graves' disease had been on antithyroid drugs for under 3 months. Persistent Graves' disease patients were compared with newly diagnosed Graves' disease patients by peripheral blood TCR sequencing and RNA sequencing. The study was conducted in China and was registered as a clinical trial. A total of roughly 35 samples underwent TCR sequencing: about 13 from persistent and about 20 from newly diagnosed Graves' disease patients. General conclusions and limits of the study: Persistent disease showed preferential use of TRBV28, TRBJ1-2 and TRBJ2-5, whereas newly diagnosed disease favored TRBV20-1 and TRBJ2-1. Sequencing and analysis were restricted to the TCR beta chain. Persistent Graves' disease patients showed lower TCR Shannon entropy and fewer highly expanded clones than newly diagnosed patients, suggesting clonal expansion. The study examined only peripheral blood because the primary lesion, thyroid tissue, could not be accessed. More public clonotypes were shared among persistent patients (fewer than 3,000) than among newly diagnosed patients (roughly 1,000). The small sample size was acknowledged by the authors as a limitation that may reduce accuracy.

Trimming accounts for 6 bases at V and 4 bases at J, while the number of junction bases matched to no gene is 13. Including the terminal cysteine and phenylalanine, the CDR3 comprises 16 residues. Only the CDR3 part of the read is kept: 48 bases, read in frame from the first base. In this sample, this clonotype turned up many times. Its binding antigen is unknown. Base qualities are not at hand, and no much larger clone is one base apart. This specimen's time point label, per the study, means: newly diagnosed GD, antithyroid drugs for less than 3 months. RNA was extracted from PBMCs in TRIzol for both TCR sequencing and RNA sequencing. The diagnosis of Graves' disease followed American Thyroid Association guidelines. Patients for the study were recruited at an endocrinology department in Xi'an, China. From each patient, around 9 milliliters of peripheral blood was collected into an EDTA anticoagulant tube. Ficoll Paque Plus density gradient separation was used to isolate PBMCs, and no additional T cell sorting was done. RNA quality was checked with an Agilent 2100 Bioanalyzer and agarose gel, and concentration with a NanoDrop 2000.

The library was obtained by multiplex PCR. Sequenced on an Illumina HiSeq 4000. To build TCR beta libraries, CDR3 regions were amplified by Arm-PCR using iRepertoire HTBI primers. Before sequencing, the PCR products went through gel purification. Processing in the source paper ran as follows. Across samples, 60 to 80 TRBV and 14 TRBJ segments were identified and used for gene usage analysis of CDR3 amino acid clonotypes. COPE and FqMerger were used to merge filtered high-quality paired reads into contigs. BLAST was used to align contigs to IMGT TRBV, TRBD and TRBJ reference genes, and CDR3 was defined according to IMGT. Highly expanded clones were defined as clonotypes with a frequency above 0.1%. Shannon entropy served as the measure of repertoire diversity, while the Gini coefficient captured V-J evenness. Public clonotypes were defined as clonotypes shared by more than one individual. TCRdb trimmed the raw reads at Q25, called clones with MiXCR and kept productive beta chains. Rows are combined by CDR3 protein, so each entry shows the most common genes and DNA. In this record, the V and J calls reflect TCRdb's handling and not the investigators' own analysis. This sample gives 680,000 or so distinct CDR3 sequences in total; roughly 15% of them show up just once. The top ten clones comprise 15% to 20% of the sample.

The same sample was also studied in work on T cells in Graves' hyperthyroidism and ophthalmopathy. That second publication adds: Graves' hyperthyroidism was defined as stable when no progression to ophthalmopathy occurred over 18 months of follow-up. Hyperthyroidism patients were newly diagnosed, had a disease duration of under 2 months, and were aged 18 to 65 years. Any patient with an uncontrolled infection, another autoimmune disease, pregnancy or lactation was excluded. Diagnoses were established on the basis of clinical symptoms, serum thyroxine and TRAb, thyroid ultrasound, and orbital computed tomography. The TCR CDR3 was subjected to a first round of RT-PCR using the HTBI primer set and the Qiagen OneStep RT-PCR kit. Most expanded thyroid clonotypes (frequency above 0.001) were also found in blood, which suggests that blood repertoires may mirror thyroid immune responses. A 13 V-J signature model separated ophthalmopathy from stable hyperthyroidism, with approximately 86% sensitivity and about 81% specificity in cross-validation and 80%/75% in testing. In validation, the model predicted progression to ophthalmopathy a median of approximately 6.3 months before onset, with roughly 70% sensitivity and almost 75% specificity. A discovery cohort of roughly 100 patients, roughly 45 with Graves' ophthalmopathy and under 60 with stable Graves' hyperthyroidism, was used to find distinguishing TCR V-J signatures. Prospective prediction of ophthalmopathy was tested in an independent validation cohort of under 20 hyperthyroidism patients and approximately 17 patients who later progressed to ophthalmopathy. The 100 or so discovery patients were randomly divided into training and test sets at a 7:3 ratio. In addition, the study compared T-cell repertoires in thyroid tissue and in blood from six Graves' hyperthyroidism patients. After blood sampling, hyperthyroidism patients were treated with methimazole at a starting dose of 30 mg daily, and ophthalmopathy patients were treated with high-dose intravenous methylprednisolone. A second multiplex PCR round built the libraries, followed by size selection and purification. Paired-end sequencing of the libraries was performed with 100 bp reads on an Illumina HiSeq2000. SOAPnuke was used to process the raw data, removing reads that contained adapters or uncalled bases, had a mean Phred below 15, or lacked an exact match to the constant primer or identifier. High-quality paired reads were merged using COPE v1.2.5, and each unique nucleotide sequence was defined as a clonotype. MiTCR v1.1 was used to align clonotypes to the IMGT TRBV, TRBD and TRBJ reference segments. Analysis was restricted to V-J combinations with a frequency above 0.0001, which covered 99% to 99.2% of repertoires. A TCS score was defined as the ratio of F50 (clonal expansion) to E x V (chaos), with BLOSUM62-based TCRdist applied between CDR3 peptides within each V-J. Welch's t-statistics and random forest reduced just over 500 V-J features to 13, which were used in a naive Bayes classifier (R e1071). Sample size was not statistically predetermined, and investigators were not blinded to group allocation. According to the paper, TCR Vbeta CDR3 sequencing was carried out on around 140 peripheral blood samples, which came from about 45 ophthalmopathy, around 74 hyperthyroidism and some 17 progressor patients.

This receptor was identified in a woman between 25 and 40 years old with Graves disease. Donor details come from another sample of the same person, matched by shared clones. The specimen was peripheral blood mononuclear cells (PBMCs), collected at new diagnosis, from a patient treated with antithyroid drugs. Recombination connected TRBV12-3 or TRBV12-4 to TRBJ1-2; 8 bases in the middle match TRBD1. The DNA sequence is as follows: TGTGCCAGCAGCCCCGGTCAGGGGGCGTTGGGCTATGGCTACACCTTC. The encoded protein is CASSPGQGALGYGYTF.